Each of the 16 T cell receptor beta chains below was sequenced from the same sample in a study of vaccination and CD4 T cells after COVID-19. Treatment described: approximately nine-day PBMC culture with coronavirus spike peptide pools or control peptides (ViraFEST assay). These receptors lack a known antigen. An Oncomine TCR Beta short-read assay was used to sequence the DNA from cultured CD4+ T cells. TCRdb re-derived calls from the PCR reads in MiXCR, one entry per CDR3 protein. The table records over 10,000 distinct CDR3 sequences, approximately 50% of them present only once. The source material was CD4+ T cells from blood, cultured in vitro. These TCRs come from a human donor who had recovered from COVID-19.

The chain couples TRBV7-8 to TRBJ2-7; TRBD2 aligns across 12 bases. Trimming took 4 bases from V and 2 from J; bases not matched to a gene: 6. CDR3 length equals 16 residues. From germline, CDR1 is SGHVS and CDR2 FQNEAQ. The chain's CDR3 is CASSSGRLAGAYEQYF. DNA for the CDR3: TGTGCCAGCAGCTCCGGTCGACTAGCGGGGGCCTACGAGCAGTACTTC.

The chain uses TRBV4-3 and TRBJ2-3; the match to TRBD2 covers 10 bases. The germline V gene has CDR1 LGHNA and CDR2 YSLEER. CDR3 length: 17 amino acids. The trim removed 1 base at V and 2 bases at J, leaving 6 bases unmatched. CDR3 bases: TGCGCCAGCAGCCAAGGTTCACTAGCGGGGAACACAGATACGCAGTATTTT. Its translation is CASSQGSLAGNTDTQYF.

The chain carries TRBV25-1 and TRBJ2-7, with D possibly being TRBD2 (6 bases). Trimming left V 3 bases short and J 3 bases short, with 6 bases between. The CDR3 spans 12 residues. Germline values: CDR1 MGHDK, CDR2 SYGVNS. DNA for the CDR3: TGTGCCAGCAGTGAGCGGGGCTACGAGCAGTACTTC. This sequence encodes CASSERGYEQYF.

This clonotype was seen a handful of times. The rearrangement joins TRBV19 to TRBJ1-6, with D unclear. The germline gives CDR1 LNHDA, CDR2 SQIVND (reference sequence). Trimming removed 8 bases from V and 6 bases from J, with 14 bases in between. This CDR3 is 14 amino acids long. CDR3 nucleotides: TGTGCCAGTTCCCCAGGAGGGAGTAATTCACCCCTCCACTTT. It translates to CASSPGGSNSPLHF.

This chain joins TRBV10-1 and TRBJ2-5; 9 nucleotides match TRBD1. V lost 10 bases and J lost 2; bases outside the gene matches: 5. The germline CDR1 and CDR2 sequences are WNHNN and SYGVQD (reference sequence). CDR3 size: 13 residues. CDR3 in amino acids: CAIRTGAQETQYF. The CDR3 DNA reads TGCGCCATACGGACAGGGGCACAAGAGACCCAGTACTTC.

This clonotype has a handful of counts. The chain employs TRBV6-1 and TRBJ1-4, with a weak D call TRBD1 (6 bases). Trimming shortened V by 4 bases and J by 5 bases, and 11 bases separated the two germline ends. The CDR3 covers 14 residues. Germline V gene lookup returns CDR1 MNHNS and CDR2 SASEGT. The CDR3 nucleotides are TGTGCCAGCAGTGTCCTAGGACAGAATGAAAAACTGTTTTTT. Translating gives CASSVLGQNEKLFF.

This clonotype was found a few times. The chain recombines TRBV20-1 with TRBJ2-1, with a possible D match to TRBD2 (5 bases). The CDR3 is 12 amino acids. CDR1 is DFQATT, CDR2 SNEGSKA, per germline (reference sequence). Trimming left V 2 bases short and J 6 bases short, with 8 bases between. Here the CDR3 reads CSARSSSNEQFF. The CDR3 DNA reads TGCAGTGCTAGATCTAGCAGCAATGAGCAGTTCTTC.

This clonotype was seen only a few times. The V and J genes are TRBV6-2 or TRBV6-3 and TRBJ1-1; no reliable D call. The CDR3 extends over 17 amino acids. V shed 2 bases and J shed 0 bases, with 16 bases lying between them. Germline assignment: CDR1 MNHEY and CDR2 SVGEGT. CDR3 DNA sequence: TGTGCCAGCAGTTACGAAGGGTGGCCCTACATGAACACTGAAGCTTTCTTT. It yields the protein CASSYEGWPYMNTEAFF.

The rearrangement uses TRBV7-9 and TRBJ1-5; D gene uncertain. CDR3 length equals 17 residues. V dropped 4 bases and J dropped 1 base, with 17 bases sitting between them. Germline CDR1 is SEHNR and CDR2 is FQNEAQ (reference sequence). Here the CDR3 DNA reads TGTGCCAGCAGCTCCTCGTTCGGGGAGGCGAGCAATCAGCCCCAGCATTTT. Translated, it gives CASSSSFGEASNQPQHF.

The chain uses TRBV6-2 or TRBV6-3 and TRBJ1-2; TRBD1 aligns across 7 bases. The V gene's germline CDR1 is MNHEY and CDR2 SVGEGT. CDR3 length equals 13 residues. V lost 2 bases and J lost 7; bases outside the gene matches: 4. The CDR3: CASSYDRALGYTF. CDR3 bases: TGTGCCAGCAGTTACGACAGGGCCCTTGGCTACACCTTC.

V usage is TRBV6-1 and J usage is TRBJ1-6; 7 bases are a match to TRBD1. Trimming cost V 3 bases and J 7 bases; bases outside gene matches: 3. CDR3 size: 14 residues. The germline V gene encodes CDR1 MNHNS and CDR2 SASEGT. CDR3 nucleotide sequence: TGTGCCAGCAGTGACGGGACAGACAATTCACCCCTCCACTTT. It encodes CASSDGTDNSPLHF.

The rearrangement joins TRBV4-1 to TRBJ2-2; the D gene is possibly TRBD1 (5 bases). Trimming removed 7 bases at V and 4 bases at J, with 16 bases between. This CDR3 contains 15 residues. Germline V gene sequence: CDR1 MGHRA, CDR2 YSYEKL. In DNA, the CDR3 is TGCGCCAGCACAAGGGGTAGGGGCGGCACCGGGGAGCTGTTTTTT. This sequence encodes CASTRGRGGTGELFF.

The gene calls are TRBV10-3 and TRBJ2-5; D perhaps matches TRBD2 (5 bases). V lost 6 bases and J 2 bases, leaving 10 bases between the germline ends. This CDR3 is 13 amino acids long. Per germline, CDR1 ENHRY and CDR2 SYGVKD. The CDR3 reads CAIRPPGQETQYF. Written as DNA, the CDR3 is TGTGCCATCAGGCCCCCGGGACAAGAGACCCAGTACTTC.

This clonotype was seen only a few times. The chain is built from TRBV28 and TRBJ2-3, with TRBD2 matching 7 bases. Trimming removed 5 bases from V and 5 bases from J; junction bases left unmatched: 7. Germline CDR1 reads MDHEN; CDR2 reads SYDVKM. This CDR3 has 14 amino acids. The CDR3 nucleotides read TGTGCCAGCAGTCCTAGACTAGCCCTAGATACGCAGTATTTT. Translated: CASSPRLALDTQYF.

V is TRBV6-4 and J is TRBJ1-2; the D gene is possibly TRBD1 (5 bases). V lost 3 bases and J lost 6, with 26 bases in between. The CDR3 consists of 18 residues. The germline CDR1 and CDR2 sequences are MRHNA and SNTAGT. CDR3 protein: CASSERPVGRTNSNGYTF. CDR3 DNA: TGTGCCAGCAGTGAACGGCCCGTGGGACGGACTAACTCTAATGGCTACACCTTC.

The rearrangement links TRBV5-6 to TRBJ2-1, with 9 nucleotides matching TRBD1. From germline, CDR1 is SGHDT and CDR2 YYEEEE. The CDR3 extends over 17 amino acids. Unmatched junction bases numbered 4, after V lost 0 bases and J lost 0 bases. CDR3 sequence (DNA): TGTGCCAGCAGCTTGGTGGGACAGGGTCGCTCCTACAATGAGCAGTTCTTC. Its protein is CASSLVGQGRSYNEQFF.